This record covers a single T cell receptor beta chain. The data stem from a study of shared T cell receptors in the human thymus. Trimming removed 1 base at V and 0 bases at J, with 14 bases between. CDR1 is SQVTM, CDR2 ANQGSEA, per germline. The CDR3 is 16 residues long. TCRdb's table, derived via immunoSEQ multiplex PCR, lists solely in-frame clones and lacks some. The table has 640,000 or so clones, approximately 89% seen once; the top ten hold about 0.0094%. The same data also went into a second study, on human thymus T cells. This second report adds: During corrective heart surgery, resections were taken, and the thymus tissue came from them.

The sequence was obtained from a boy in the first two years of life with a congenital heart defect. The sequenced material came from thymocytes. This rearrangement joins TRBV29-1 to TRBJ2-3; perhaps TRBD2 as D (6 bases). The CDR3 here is CSVEGLSGRSTDTQYF. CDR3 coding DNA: TGCAGCGTTGAAGGCCTTAGCGGTCGCAGCACAGATACGCAGTATTTT.